These 8 T cell receptor beta chains were sequenced from one sample in a study of blood T cell repertoires in COVID-19 (dated by TCRdb to 2019 to 2021). The library was produced with the immunoSEQ multiplex PCR assay. TCRdb took over this immuneACCESS table, retaining in-frame rearrangements with V and J assigned. Such tables are incomplete; in checked studies, under half of the missing clones stem from an unresolved V gene, and the remainder is unexplained. The table for this sample lists about 250,000 clones; around 90% of them were counted only once. Of the sample, about 1.3% is held by the ten largest clones. Input material: peripheral blood. These receptors originate from an elderly man with acute or convalescent COVID-19.

The CDR3 reads CASSIAASGTAGELFF. The CDR3 nucleotides read TGTGCCAGTAGTATAGCGGCTAGCGGGACGGCCGGGGAGCTGTTTTTT. This chain joins TRBV19 and TRBJ2-2; 9 bases map to TRBD2. The V gene's germline CDR1 is LNHDA and CDR2 SQIVND (reference sequence). The CDR3 consists of 16 residues. V shed 1 base and J 6 bases; nucleotides not matched to a gene: 6.

J is TRBJ2-2 and V is TRBV6-5, with 9 bases matching TRBD1. CDR1 and CDR2 (germline): MNHEY, SVGAGI. CDR3 length equals 14 residues. J gave up 7 bases and V 6 bases, and 6 bases lay outside the gene matches. CDR3 DNA sequence: TGTGCCAGCAGATCTGGACAGGGGAACGGGGAGCTGTTTTTT. It encodes CASRSGQGNGELFF.

The chain recombines TRBV7-2 with TRBJ1-2; a possible D gene is TRBD1 (5 bases). Germline values: CDR1 SGHTA, CDR2 FQGNSA. CDR3 size: 14 residues. V was trimmed by 5 bases and J by 0 bases, leaving 10 bases between them. Written as DNA, the CDR3 is TGTGCCAGCAGCCTTGACAGAGCTAACTATGGCTACACCTTC. This translates into CASSLDRANYGYTF.

The chain combines TRBV4-3 with TRBJ1-5; a weak D match, TRBD1 (5 bases). CDR3 length equals 15 residues. Germline loops: CDR1 LGHNA, CDR2 YSLEER. Trimming pared 0 bases from V and 3 bases from J, leaving 9 bases between. The CDR3 here is CASSQDREPNQPQHF. DNA of the CDR3: TGCGCCAGCAGCCAAGACAGGGAACCCAATCAGCCCCAGCATTTT.

As to this clone: Other DNA sequences of this sample code for an identical CDR3. The gene calls are TRBV24-1 and TRBJ1-5, with a weak D call TRBD1 (5 bases). Per the germline V gene, CDR1 is KGHDR and CDR2 is SFDVKD. V was cut by 5 bases and J by 1 base, with 8 bases left in between. The CDR3 is 14 residues long. This chain's CDR3 is CATSGQYSNQPQHF. As DNA, the CDR3 is TGTGCCACCAGTGGACAGTACAGCAATCAGCCCCAGCATTTT.

This chain joins TRBV6-6 and TRBJ1-5; 7 bases agree with TRBD1. Germline CDR1 reads MNHNY; CDR2 reads SVGAGI (reference sequence). With 0 bases clipped from V and 0 bases from J, the junction kept 2 bases outside the gene matches. CDR3 size: 16 residues. This CDR3 reads CASSYSRDSSNQPQHF. In nucleotides, the CDR3 is TGTGCCAGCAGTTACTCCCGGGACAGTAGCAATCAGCCCCAGCATTTT.

As for this clone: Germline and junction disagree at one end, which may indicate a read error. The rearrangement joins TRBV7-7 to TRBJ2-5, with TRBD2 as a possible D gene (5 bases). Per the germline V gene, CDR1 is SSHAT and CDR2 is FNYEAQ (reference sequence). The CDR3 totals 15 residues. The CDR3 region is CASSLARGPQETQYF. CDR3 DNA: TGTGCTAGCAGCTTAGCCCGGGGTCCCCAAGAGACCCAGTACTTC.

J is TRBJ1-3 and V is TRBV5-6; weak D call: TRBD1 (6 bases). The CDR3 extends over 16 amino acids. CDR1 and CDR2 (germline): SGHDT, YYEEEE. The V gene lost 3 bases and the J gene lost 3 bases, with 16 bases spanning the gap. Here the CDR3 reads CASSSVPGAVGNTIYF. CDR3 in DNA: TGTGCCAGCAGCTCAGTACCAGGGGCGGTTGGAAACACCATATATTTT.